This T cell receptor beta chain was documented in a study of T cell responses to AZD1222 COVID-19 vaccine. Across the whole study: Second-dose timings of about 4 or about 12 weeks were pooled.

Only in-frame clones appear in the TCRdb table, and some are missing; sequencing was by immunoSEQ multiplex PCR. The sample carries some 120,000 clones, about nine tenths recorded once. Germline CDR1 is SGHRS and CDR2 is YFSETQ. Trimming cost V 2 bases and J 1 base; bases outside gene matches: 3. The CDR3 has 15 residues. V is TRBV5-1 and J is TRBJ2-1; TRBD1 aligns across 7 bases. The receptor's source is an adult in good health. The source was peripheral blood, collected on day 0 of AZD1222 vaccination. The DNA of the CDR3 is TGCGCCAGCAGCTTATCAGGGGGATCCTACAATGAGCAGTTCTTC. It translates to CASSLSGGSYNEQFF.